The entry that follows covers one T cell receptor beta chain sequence. The data were obtained in a study of blood T cell repertoires in COVID-19. Study in general: There were acute and convalescent COVID-19 samples, and they came from the United States, Italy and Spain. Nucleic acid was either cDNA or gDNA, and it came from T cells, B-cell-depleted T cells, or PBMCs.

The germline CDR1 and CDR2 sequences are MNHNY and SVGAGI (reference sequence). The CDR3 totals 13 residues. The ends were cut back, 5 bases at V and 5 bases at J, with 10 bases in the middle. In the original analysis: For nucleated cells, counts were estimated from reference gene primer amplification. Data came from immunoSEQ multiplex PCR; TCRdb stores just in-frame clones and leaves some out. D and trimming come from the DNA, and the V and J calls and clone size come from that table. Of 140,000 to 150,000 clones in the sample, roughly 79% were seen once. Sequencing used peripheral blood. The J gene is TRBJ2-4, the V gene TRBV6-6; tentative D call: TRBD2 (5 bases). The sequence was collected from a human donor with acute or convalescent COVID-19. The donor label of this sample is uncertain. DNA of the CDR3: TGTGCCAGCAGTGGACTTTCCCAAAACATTCAGTACTTC. Its protein is CASSGLSQNIQYF.